This TCR beta chain was sequenced for a study of cytomegalovirus exposure and HLA in healthy donors. About the research overall: Clustering assigned roughly 81% of the approximately 400 genotyped donors to the Caucasian-associated ancestry cluster.

Study conclusions and caveats: Across donors, most TCRs were seen rarely, yet some public ones were widespread.

Details on this clone: What it binds is unknown.

Primers included in the PCR were 60 Vbeta and 13 Jbeta primers. Method: immunoSEQ multiplex PCR; TCRdb's copy keeps in-frame clones and lacks some. Here the sample spans about 180,000 clones, about three quarters being singletons. From germline, CDR1 is LGHNA and CDR2 YSLEER. The trim removed 5 bases at V and 5 bases at J, leaving 11 bases unmatched. The CDR3 is 16 amino acids. This chain uses TRBV4-3 with TRBJ2-5; 10 bases are a match to TRBD2. The sample consisted of PBMCs. The sequence was collected from a woman aged 55-70 years in good health and CMV-seropositive. CDR3 coding DNA: TGCGCCAGCAGCGAAGGAGCGGGGGGGCCCTGGGAGACCCAGTACTTC. Amino acids: CASSEGAGGPWETQYF.